This T cell receptor (beta chain) was observed in a study of blood T cells in healthy people across ages. The CDR3 sequence is 15 residues long. CDR1 is KGHSH, CDR2 LQKENI, per germline. V lost 3 bases and J 6 bases, leaving 15 bases between the germline ends. Regarding this clonotype: Its antigen is not known.

Alongside a J-beta primer mix, a sample-barcoded 5' primer served in a second PCR lasting 7 to 11 cycles. A 12-random-nucleotide template-switch adaptor tagged each cDNA molecule. A single record per CDR3 protein comes from TCRdb applying MiXCR to the 5' RACE reads. The repertoire has around 800,000 distinct CDR3 sequences, around a quarter of them found once; the top ten carry over 2.5%. Study observations and caveats: PBMCs that were unsorted prevented a conclusive naive versus antigen-experienced comparison.

This sample was shared with a second study, whose subject was T cells of mothers and their children.

This chain uses TRBV18 with TRBJ2-1; possibly TRBD1 for D (6 bases). The sequencing input was blood. This TCR derives from a boy between 5 and 17 years old in good health. The DNA for the CDR3 is TGTGCCAGCTCACCGCAGGGGAGAAGGTCCAATGAGCAGTTCTTC. Translation gives CASSPQGRRSNEQFF.